Sequencing of this T cell receptor beta chain was carried out in a study of T-cell memory formation after mild COVID-19. From germline, CDR1 is SGHNT and CDR2 YYREEE (reference sequence). V lost 4 bases and J lost 2, with 10 bases in between. CDR3 length equals 13 residues. This clonotype came up a few times. What it recognizes is unknown. Broader study findings: Clonal second-wave expansions that peaked on day 37 had unconfirmed SARS-CoV-2 specificity.

TCRdb reprocessed the 5' RACE reads with MiXCR, giving one entry per CDR3 protein. The table has a few hundred thousand distinct CDR3 sequences, 10% to 13% seen once. Specimen: PBMCs or a T cell subset sorted from them (not recorded which). The chain is built from TRBV5-4 and TRBJ2-7, with a tentative D call TRBD1 (5 bases). The source of this sequence is a man younger than 35 who had mild COVID-19 (a few samples of this study predate the infection). Cell type and time point are not known. Here the CDR3 DNA reads TGTGCCAGCAGCCCAGGGTGGACCTACGAGCAGTACTTC. Amino acid sequence: CASSPGWTYEQYF.